This TCR beta chain was identified in a study of neurological immune-mediated disorders. V dropped 0 bases and J dropped 3 bases, with 10 bases sitting between them. The CDR3 covers 15 residues. Study-wide results and caveats: Private repertoires in all groups were suggested by the absence of shared CDR3 amino acid sequences among expanded clones across subjects. Levels of TCR clonal expansion peaked in HTLV-1-associated myelopathy and reached their lowest in multiple sclerosis, under those of healthy controls.

This clonotype showed up many times. The target antigen is unknown. The unsorted libraries originated from 2 million PBMCs that had been stored at -80 C. One entry per CDR3 protein, called by TCRdb with MiXCR from the 5' RACE reads. The table lists more than 45,000 distinct CDR3 sequences, approximately 10% of them singletons, with 1.5% to 2% in the top ten. The sample consisted of PBMCs. V is TRBV12-3 or TRBV12-4 and J is TRBJ2-3; D possibly corresponds to TRBD2 (7 bases). The origin of this receptor is a man in his fifties or sixties in good health. CDR3 DNA sequence: TGTGCCAGCAGTTTAGCGGGGGGGCAAACAGATACGCAGTATTTT. This encodes CASSLAGGQTDTQYF.